The 23 T cell receptor beta chains below come from one sample, sequenced in a study of cytotoxic CD8 clonotypes in ibrutinib-treated CLL. The data were produced by immunoSEQ multiplex PCR, yet TCRdb's version contains in-frame clones alone and is incomplete. The data contain 65,000 to 85,000 clones, 90% of them singletons. The starting material was PBMCs, obtained after 12 months of ibrutinib treatment. Receptors originate from a human donor with chronic lymphocytic leukemia.

The chain joins TRBV7-3 to TRBJ2-1, with D possibly matching TRBD1 (6 bases). The CDR3 loop spans 16 amino acids. Germline assignment: CDR1 SGHTA and CDR2 FQGTGA. The V end lost 5 bases, the J end lost 8 bases, and 22 bases lay between the germline ends. CDR3: CASSPRLGTKVDEQFF. In DNA, the CDR3 is TGTGCCAGCAGCCCCAGGTTGGGGACAAAGGTGGATGAGCAGTTCTTC.

V is TRBV28 and J is TRBJ2-7, with 7 bases lining up with TRBD2. From germline, CDR1 is MDHEN and CDR2 SYDVKM. The CDR3 runs 17 residues. The V gene end was trimmed by 6 bases and the J gene end by 3 bases; junction bases not matched to a gene: 17. In DNA form, the CDR3 reads TGTGCCAGCAGCTACTACCTAGGACTAGTCTTACGCTACGAGCAGTACTTC. It encodes CASSYYLGLVLRYEQYF.

Only one count was recorded for this clone. The CDR3 DNA follows: TGCGCCAGCAGTGAGTACAAAGCCGGGGCGAACACTGAAGCTTTCTTT. It codes for CASSEYKAGANTEAFF. V gene TRBV10-2 combines with J gene TRBJ1-1, with D possibly matching TRBD1 (5 bases). The V gene lost 1 base and the J gene lost 1 base, with 13 bases spanning the gap. This CDR3 has 16 amino acids. Per the germline V gene, CDR1 is WSHSY and CDR2 is SAAADI.

The J gene is TRBJ2-3, the V gene TRBV7-2; D gene unclear. Germline CDR1 SGHTA, CDR2 FQGNSA. The CDR3 runs to 13 residues. Trimming left V 5 bases short and J 2 bases short, with 8 bases between. The CDR3 protein is CASSSLLTDTQYF. CDR3 DNA: TGTGCCAGCAGCAGCCTCCTCACAGATACGCAGTATTTT.

The CDR3: CAWSVDEKLFF. DNA of the CDR3: TGTGCCTGGAGTGTAGATGAAAAACTGTTTTTT. The gene calls are TRBV30 and TRBJ1-4; D is ambiguous. Germline V gene sequence: CDR1 GTSNPN, CDR2 SVGIG (reference sequence). V gave up 0 bases and J gave up 6 bases, with 2 bases separating them. The CDR3 runs to 11 residues.

This clone was observed once. The V gene is TRBV5-1, the J gene TRBJ2-1, with D tentatively TRBD2 (5 bases). The germline V gene has CDR1 SGHRS and CDR2 YFSETQ. The germline V and J ends were trimmed by 2 bases and 7 bases, with 10 bases remaining between them. CDR3 length equals 13 residues. For the CDR3, the DNA is TGCGCCAGCAGCTTTCTAACTAGTAATGAGCAGTTCTTC. Its protein product is CASSFLTSNEQFF.

The chain carries TRBV7-9 and TRBJ2-5; 10 nucleotides match TRBD1. Losses at the gene ends were 1 base for V and 4 bases for J; bases not matched to a gene: 3. Germline V CDR1 and CDR2: SEHNR, FQNEAQ (reference sequence). The CDR3 contains 15 residues. The CDR3 sequence: CASSLGGQGRETQYF. DNA for the CDR3: TGTGCCAGCAGCTTAGGGGGACAGGGGCGAGAGACCCAGTACTTC.

In its sample, this clone was seen once. The V call is TRBV5-6, the J call TRBJ2-7; 7 positions match TRBD1. The CDR3 is made up of 14 amino acids. Per the germline V gene, CDR1 is SGHDT and CDR2 is YYEEEE. The ends lost 0 bases at V and 0 bases at J; junction bases unmatched: 0. The CDR3 nucleotides are TGTGCCAGCAGCTTGGGGGACAGCTCCTACGAGCAGTACTTC. It translates to CASSLGDSSYEQYF.

The chain joins TRBV19 to TRBJ2-1, with TRBD2 matching over 7 bases. CDR3 length: 17 amino acids. J gave up 0 bases and V 5 bases, and 10 bases lay outside the gene matches. Per germline, CDR1 LNHDA and CDR2 SQIVND (reference sequence). As DNA, the CDR3 is TGTGCCAGTAGTCCCGGGAGAGCTAGCGGCTCCTACAATGAGCAGTTCTTC. Translating it yields CASSPGRASGSYNEQFF.

The rearrangement uses TRBV29-1 and TRBJ2-1, with 8 bases matching TRBD1. The trim removed 3 bases at V and 8 bases at J, leaving 15 bases unmatched. The length of the CDR3 is 16 residues. Germline CDR1 is SQVTM and CDR2 is ANQGSEA. CDR3 sequence reads: CSVEKTGATMWDEQFF. The CDR3 DNA follows: TGCAGCGTTGAGAAGACAGGGGCCACGATGTGGGATGAGCAGTTCTTC.

This CDR3 is CASSPTSGVGYEQYF. CDR3 nucleotides: TGCGCCAGCAGCCCAACATCGGGAGTTGGATACGAGCAGTACTTC. V is TRBV5-1 and J is TRBJ2-7; a possible D gene is TRBD2 (6 bases). V gave up 4 bases and J gave up 4 bases, with 18 bases separating them. The germline gives CDR1 SGHRS, CDR2 YFSETQ. This CDR3 has 15 amino acids.

A note on this clone: Germline and junction disagree at one end, which may indicate a read error. CDR3 protein: CAGSFSWGGYEQYF. CDR3 bases: TGTGCCGGCAGCTTTTCTTGGGGTGGCTACGAGCAGTACTTC. The rearrangement links TRBV7-9 to TRBJ2-7; D gene uncertain. Germline V CDR1 and CDR2: SEHNR, FQNEAQ (reference sequence). The CDR3 sequence is 14 residues long.

The chain recombines TRBV2 with TRBJ2-5; D unclear. CDR3 length equals 13 residues. The V gene's germline CDR1 is SNHLY and CDR2 FYNNEI. The V gene lost 5 bases and the J gene lost 4 bases, with 11 bases spanning the gap. The DNA for the CDR3 is TGTGCCAGCAGTAGTTCCAAGTCAGAGACCCAGTACTTC. Encoded protein: CASSSSKSETQYF.

The chain has TRBV25-1 and TRBJ1-5, with 8 positions matching TRBD1. Germline CDR1 MGHDK, CDR2 SYGVNS. The CDR3 runs 15 residues. The V segment lost 1 base and the J segment 9 bases; nucleotides outside the gene matches: 8. The CDR3 here is CASSEWGDRGRPQHF. CDR3 bases: TGTGCCAGCAGTGAATGGGGAGACAGGGGACGGCCCCAGCATTTT.

The chain combines TRBV6-5 with TRBJ1-2; 8 nucleotides agree with TRBD1. The CDR3 runs to 15 residues. Germline values: CDR1 MNHEY, CDR2 SVGAGI. Trimming at V came to 6 bases and at J to 2 bases, leaving 8 bases not matched to a gene. CDR3 sequence: CASRARQGRNYGYTF. The CDR3 DNA follows: TGTGCCAGCAGGGCCCGACAGGGGAGGAACTATGGCTACACCTTC.

The DNA for the CDR3 is TGCAGCGTTGTTGGGTATGCCTACAATGAGCAGTTCTTC. It translates to CSVVGYAYNEQFF. The V call is TRBV29-1, the J call TRBJ2-1, with no clear D. Germline CDR1 is SQVTM and CDR2 is ANQGSEA. The CDR3 contains 13 residues. The V gene lost 4 bases and the J gene lost 2 bases, with 9 bases spanning the gap.

The V and J genes are TRBV7-2 and TRBJ2-7; D remains unclear. Germline values: CDR1 SGHTA, CDR2 FQGNSA. The CDR3 has 15 residues. Trimming left V 0 bases short and J 2 bases short, with 11 bases between. DNA of the CDR3: TGTGCCAGCAGCTTAGCCCATGGTCAGACCTACGAGCAGTACTTC. This codes for CASSLAHGQTYEQYF. Filled out from reference TRBV7-2 and TRBJ2-7, the complete variable domain reads GAGVSQSPSNKVTEKGKDVELRCDPISGHTALYWYRQSLGQGLEFLIYFQGNSAPDKSGLPSDRFSAERTGGSVSTLTIQRTQQEDSAVYLCASSLAHGQTYEQYFGPGTRLTVT.

This chain's CDR3 is CASSRIEGANYGYTF. The CDR3 bases are TGTGCCAGCAGCCGCATCGAGGGGGCTAACTATGGCTACACCTTC. V is TRBV14 and J is TRBJ1-2; a possible D gene is TRBD1 (6 bases). This CDR3 is 15 amino acids long. CDR1 SGHDN and CDR2 FVKESK come from the germline V gene. V was trimmed by 4 bases and J by 0 bases, leaving 12 bases between them.

The chain combines TRBV15 with TRBJ2-7; D remains ambiguous. The V and J ends lost 0 bases and 3 bases respectively, with 9 bases between them. The CDR3 is 14 amino acids. Per the germline V gene, CDR1 is LNHNV and CDR2 is YYDKDF (reference sequence). CDR3 sequence reads: CATSRDRARYEQYF. The CDR3 DNA reads as TGTGCCACCAGCAGAGACCGGGCCCGCTACGAGCAGTACTTC. Full variable domain (missing parts from reference TRBV15 and TRBJ2-7): DAMVIQNPRYQVTQFGKPVTLSCSQTLNHNVMYWYQQKSSQAPKLLFHYYDKDFNNEADTPDNFQSRRPNTSFCFLDIRSPGLGDTAMYLCATSRDRARYEQYFGPGTRLTVT.

J is TRBJ1-1 and V is TRBV5-6; 7 bases align to TRBD1. Losses at the gene ends were 0 bases for V and 8 bases for J; bases not matched to a gene: 1. CDR3 size: 12 residues. Germline values: CDR1 SGHDT, CDR2 YYEEEE. CDR3 region: CASSLDRGEAFF. In DNA, the CDR3 is TGTGCCAGCAGCTTGGACAGGGGCGAAGCTTTCTTT.

V gene TRBV9 combines with J gene TRBJ1-4; 9 bases line up with TRBD1. CDR3 length equals 15 residues. Germline V gene lookup returns CDR1 SGDLS and CDR2 YYNGEE. Trimming cost V 3 bases and J 6 bases; bases outside gene matches: 6. CDR3 amino acids: CASSETGTGHEKLFF. The CDR3 DNA reads TGTGCCAGCAGCGAAACCGGGACAGGGCATGAAAAACTGTTTTTT.

This chain links TRBV4-3 with TRBJ2-2; 10 bases are shared with TRBD2. After removal of 0 bases from V and 6 bases from J, the junction contained 13 bases not matched to a gene. The CDR3 contains 19 residues. Germline V gene sequence: CDR1 LGHNA, CDR2 YSLEER. The CDR3 DNA reads as TGCGCCAGCAGCCAAGAAGAGGGCTTCGGAGCGGGAGGGCCCGGGGAGCTGTTTTTT. It yields the protein CASSQEEGFGAGGPGELFF.

This chain joins TRBV13 and TRBJ2-7, with TRBD1 matching 7 bases. The CDR3 totals 15 residues. The germline V gene has CDR1 PRHDT and CDR2 FYEKMQ (reference sequence). V trimming: 4 bases; J trimming: 2 bases; junction bases outside the gene matches: 8. CDR3 bases: TGTGCCAGCAGCTGGGCGGTGACAGGGACCTACGAGCAGTACTTC. Translation: CASSWAVTGTYEQYF. Based on the CDR3 plus reference TRBV13 and TRBJ2-7, the full variable domain is AAGVIQSPRHLIKEKRETATLKCYPIPRHDTVYWYQQGPGQDPQFLISFYEKMQSDKGSIPDRFSAQQFSDYHSELNMSSLELGDSALYFCASSWAVTGTYEQYFGPGTRLTVT.